This TCR beta chain was sequenced during a study of blood T cell repertoires in COVID-19 (dated by TCRdb to the early 2020s). In the study overall: Collaborator samples came from the United States, Italy and Spain and covered acute and convalescent phases of COVID-19. The material from the prospective study consisted of cDNA or gDNA derived from T cells, B-cell-depleted T cells, or PBMCs. Deeply sampled blood TCRbeta repertoires from subjects exposed to, actively infected with, or recovered from COVID-19 were included in the dataset. The repertoires were made available in a free public database intended to serve as a resource for research on the immune response to SARS-CoV-2. The samples were drawn from two sources: the first 160 participants of the ongoing ImmuneRACE study, and 1,000 to 1,500 subjects contributed by 6 global collaborators. Sample metadata almost always included a de-identified subject ID, COVID-19 status, age in years and sex. Where available, HLA class I and class II types were taken from metadata supplied by the sample provider and were not determined by assay-based typing. Study-wide findings and limitations: Clinical and demographic metadata were provided uncurated, with the amount varying by source and participant.

A word on this clone: What antigen it recognizes has not been identified. No base quality values were provided; no much bigger clone lies one nucleotide off.

TCRbeta CDR3 regions were amplified from genomic DNA using the immunoSEQ Assay, a bias-controlled multiplex PCR. For the original study's pipeline: Nucleated cell counts per sample were estimated from amplification of reference gene primers within the assay. Sequence reads were collapsed and filtered to measure the absolute abundance of every unique TCRbeta CDR3 rearrangement. For each sample, productive Simpson clonality was calculated as the square root of Simpson's diversity index across productive rearrangements. Drawn from immuneACCESS, this table holds only the in-frame rearrangements with V and J called that TCRdb kept. Clones are partly lost; checked studies trace under half to an unresolved V gene and leave the rest unexplained. That table gives V, J and clone size, and the DNA gave D and trimming. The sample includes around 97,000 clones, with approximately 89% observed a single time. The top ten constitute 15% to 20% of the sample.

Collaborating institutions collected whole blood in K2EDTA tubes following their own protocols. For TCRbeta analysis, collaborator samples were shipped as frozen whole blood, as isolated PBMCs, or as DNA extracted from either sample type. Trimming removed 3 bases from V and 16 bases from J; the gene matches leave 13 bases unexplained. The CDR3 runs 14 amino acids, cysteine and phenylalanine included. The only DNA kept is the CDR3, 42 bases in frame from the first base. As encoded in the germline V gene (reference sequence), CDR1 is SGHKS while CDR2 is YYEKEE. The source is a woman of 80 years or more in a cohort sampled during active COVID-19. The chain is assembled from TRBV5-5 and TRBJ2-1, and TRBD1 aligns with 10 junction nucleotides. Sequencing used peripheral blood. The DNA is as follows: TGTGCCAGCAGCTACGAGACAGGGGGCTATCGGGTTTTCTTC. It translates to CASSYETGGYRVFF.